The 16 T cell receptor beta chains given below trace back to one sample, sequenced in a study of blood T cells in healthy people across ages. Using a J-beta primer mix together with a sample-barcoded 5' primer, a second PCR was run for about 6 to 12 cycles. TCRdb reprocessed the 5' RACE reads via MiXCR and lists one record per CDR3 protein. The top ten hold about 19% of the sample, which has just over 1 million distinct CDR3 sequences, around 43% seen once. Input material: blood. The receptors were sampled from a woman aged 55-69 years in good health.

As for this clonotype: Given a much more abundant clone one base away, this may be a read error. The V and J genes are TRBV10-3 and TRBJ2-7; D might be TRBD2 (6 bases). This CDR3 has 13 residues. Germline V CDR1 and CDR2: ENHRY, SYGVKD. Trimming cost V 0 bases and J 10 bases, with 13 bases left between them. The CDR3 spells CAISESTRESQYF. CDR3 sequence (DNA): TGTGCCATCAGTGAGTCGACTCGGGAGTCCCAGTACTTC.

The chain uses TRBV7-3 and TRBJ2-3; perhaps TRBD1 as D (6 bases). The CDR3 has 12 residues. Per germline, CDR1 SGHTA and CDR2 FQGTGA. The V and J ends lost 5 bases and 6 bases respectively, with 9 bases between them. CDR3 nucleotide sequence: TGTGCCAGCAGCGATCAGGGGGATACGCAGTATTTT. Translated: CASSDQGDTQYF.

This chain joins TRBV20-1 and TRBJ1-4; possibly TRBD1 for D (6 bases). V dropped 7 bases and J dropped 0 bases, with 15 bases sitting between them. The CDR3 runs to 15 residues. CDR1 and CDR2 (germline): DFQATT, SNEGSKA (reference sequence). The CDR3 DNA sequence: TGCAGTGTCAACAGGGCCTCAGCAACTAATGAAAAACTGTTTTTT. Its translation is CSVNRASATNEKLFF.

This chain connects TRBV11-2 to TRBJ2-3, with D unresolved. The length of the CDR3 is 14 residues. Looked up from germline, CDR1 is SGHAT and CDR2 is FQNNGV. The V end was cut by 2 bases, the J end by 5 bases, with 11 bases between. The DNA for the CDR3 is TGTGCCAGCAGCTTATTGTTCTTGCGAGATACGCAGTATTTT. Its translation is CASSLLFLRDTQYF.

The gene calls are TRBV3-1 and TRBJ2-1; 9 bases map to TRBD2. The trim removed 1 base at V and 9 bases at J, leaving 7 bases unmatched. The CDR3 sequence is 15 residues long. Germline V gene lookup returns CDR1 LGHDT and CDR2 YNNKEL (reference sequence). CDR3 region: CASSQVGLAGGEQFF. CDR3 DNA sequence: TGTGCCAGCAGCCAAGTGGGACTAGCCGGGGGTGAGCAGTTCTTC.

The chain uses TRBV7-2 and TRBJ2-6; unclear D gene. The CDR3 is made up of 17 amino acids. Germline V gives CDR1 SGHTA, CDR2 FQGNSA. V gave up 6 bases and J gave up 1 base, with 16 bases separating them. CDR3 in amino acids: CASSGLGRGSGANVLTF. Written as DNA, the CDR3 is TGTGCCAGCAGTGGGTTAGGGCGAGGTTCTGGGGCCAACGTCCTGACTTTC. The full variable domain, completed using reference TRBV7-2 and TRBJ2-6, is GAGVSQSPSNKVTEKGKDVELRCDPISGHTALYWYRQSLGQGLEFLIYFQGNSAPDKSGLPSDRFSAERTGGSVSTLTIQRTQQEDSAVYLCASSGLGRGSGANVLTFGAGSRLTVL.

This clonotype was detected a few times. The chain carries TRBV6-6 and TRBJ2-7; tentatively, D is TRBD2 (7 bases). This CDR3 region has 15 residues. V shed 2 bases and J shed 2 bases, with 13 bases lying between them. Germline CDR1 is MNHNY and CDR2 is SVGAGI (reference sequence). CDR3 DNA: TGTGCCAGCAGTTACGTCCGGGGGGCCACCTACGAGCAGTACTTC. It specifies CASSYVRGATYEQYF.

The chain employs TRBV20-1 and TRBJ2-1; 7 bases fit TRBD1. This CDR3 is built from 16 residues. V lost 0 bases, J lost 0 bases, and 5 bases stayed unmatched. In germline, CDR1 is DFQATT, CDR2 SNEGSKA (reference sequence). CDR3 nucleotides: TGCAGTGCTAGAGATATCAGGGGGAGCTCCTACAATGAGCAGTTCTTC. This translates into CSARDIRGSSYNEQFF.

The chain uses TRBV2 and TRBJ1-2; TRBD1 matches 12 bases. Germline V lookup: CDR1 SNHLY, CDR2 FYNNEI. The CDR3 totals 15 residues. V was pared by 7 bases and J by 7 bases, with 10 bases of the junction left unmatched. Here the CDR3 DNA reads TGTGCCAGCAAGGGGGACAGGGGGCAAATCGGTGGCTACACCTTC. Protein sequence: CASKGDRGQIGGYTF.

A few counts support this clonotype. The rearrangement uses TRBV12-3 or TRBV12-4 and TRBJ1-5; D is possibly TRBD1 (6 bases). V was trimmed by 0 bases and J by 3 bases, leaving 21 bases between them. CDR3 length equals 19 residues. In DNA, the CDR3 is TGTGCCAGCAGTTTAGCGGCGGGGGCCAGACGGATTCTCAATCAGCCCCAGCATTTT. Encoded protein: CASSLAAGARRILNQPQHF.

This chain joins TRBV5-6 and TRBJ1-3, with a weak D call TRBD1 (5 bases). Germline CDR1 and CDR2: SGHDT and YYEEEE. The CDR3 sequence is 14 residues long. V was trimmed by 4 bases and J by 2 bases, leaving 10 bases between them. CDR3 coding DNA: TGTGCCAGCAGCCCCGGCAGGGCTGGAAACACCATATATTTT. This encodes CASSPGRAGNTIYF.

The CDR3 nucleotides are TGTGCCAGCACCTCCGGGCTGTCCTACGAGCAGTACTTC. Protein product: CASTSGLSYEQYF. V is TRBV6-6 and J is TRBJ2-7; D not certain. In germline, CDR1 is MNHNY, CDR2 SVGAGI (reference sequence). V gave up 7 bases and J gave up 1 base, with 11 bases separating them. This CDR3 spans 13 amino acids.

The CDR3 bases are TGTGCCAGCAGCCAAGAAGTCTTCGGTGGGGATACGCAGTATTTT. This codes for CASSQEVFGGDTQYF. This rearrangement joins TRBV14 to TRBJ2-3; D gene unclear. Per germline, CDR1 SGHDN and CDR2 FVKESK. The CDR3 is 15 residues long. Trimming pared 0 bases from V and 6 bases from J, leaving 13 bases between.

V is TRBV20-1 and J is TRBJ2-5; TRBD2 matches 14 bases. The CDR3 has 16 amino acids. Per germline, CDR1 DFQATT and CDR2 SNEGSKA (reference sequence). V shed 5 bases and J 5 bases; nucleotides not matched to a gene: 10. CDR3 DNA: TGCAGTGCTCCCGGGACTAGCGGGGGCCGGGGGGAGACCCAGTACTTC. Protein sequence: CSAPGTSGGRGETQYF.

The chain recombines TRBV2 with TRBJ1-5, with D perhaps TRBD1 (5 bases). V lost 8 bases, J lost 0 bases, and 11 bases lay in between. This CDR3 is built from 14 residues. Germline CDR1 is SNHLY and CDR2 is FYNNEI. The CDR3 nucleotides read TGTGCCAGCGGGGGGAGGGCTAGCAATCAGCCCCAGCATTTT. Protein: CASGGRASNQPQHF.

The chain is built from TRBV25-1 and TRBJ1-2; D unclear. Trimming removed 6 bases at V and 4 bases at J, with 9 bases between. The CDR3 loop spans 12 amino acids. Germline CDR1 reads MGHDK; CDR2 reads SYGVNS. CDR3 DNA sequence: TGTGCCAGCAGACCGGGATTCTATGGCTACACCTTC. It yields the protein CASRPGFYGYTF.